Below, 7 T cell receptor beta chains from the same sample are listed, as sequenced in a study of blood T cell repertoires in COVID-19. The repertoire was sequenced with immunoSEQ multiplex PCR; TCRdb's copy has only in-frame clones and lacks some. The repertoire consists of about 150,000 clones, with about 84% occurring once and the leading ten covering roughly 13%. The sample was peripheral blood. The receptors originated from a man between 60 and 75 years old with active or convalescent COVID-19.

The chain is built from TRBV7-2 and TRBJ2-3, with 9 bases fitting TRBD1. The CDR3 loop spans 14 amino acids. From germline, CDR1 is SGHTA and CDR2 FQGNSA. J lost 4 bases, V lost 6 bases, and 5 bases had no gene match. CDR3 loop: CASRGQGSADTQYF. The CDR3 bases are TGTGCCAGCAGGGGACAGGGAAGCGCAGATACGCAGTATTTT. The full variable domain, rest sourced from reference TRBV7-2 and TRBJ2-3, is GAGVSQSPSNKVTEKGKDVELRCDPISGHTALYWYRQSLGQGLEFLIYFQGNSAPDKSGLPSDRFSAERTGGSVSTLTIQRTQQEDSAVYLCASRGQGSADTQYFGPGTRLTVL.

The chain carries TRBV6-5 and TRBJ2-7; 12 bases are shared with TRBD1. With 5 bases clipped from V and 7 bases from J, the junction kept 6 bases outside the gene matches. The V gene's germline CDR1 is MNHEY and CDR2 SVGAGI. The CDR3 contains 14 residues. The CDR3 sequence: CASSLGQGAGEQYF. CDR3 coding DNA: TGTGCCAGCAGTCTGGGACAGGGGGCAGGGGAGCAGTACTTC.

The CDR3 nucleotides are TGTGCCAGCAGCTTATCGGCGGGAGTATCGAGCAATGAGCAGTTCTTC. This translates into CASSLSAGVSSNEQFF. This chain connects TRBV7-3 to TRBJ2-1; 7 bases fit TRBD2. Germline V gene sequence: CDR1 SGHTA, CDR2 FQGTGA. The trim removed 2 bases at V and 6 bases at J, leaving 10 bases unmatched. This CDR3 spans 16 amino acids.

This clone appeared a single time. V usage is TRBV28 and J usage is TRBJ1-2; 8 nucleotides match TRBD1. This CDR3 comprises 17 residues. Germline loops: CDR1 MDHEN, CDR2 SYDVKM. Trimming at V came to 7 bases and at J to 0 bases, leaving 13 bases not matched to a gene. The CDR3 sequence is CASIPTGAKPTNYGYTF. Here the CDR3 DNA reads TGTGCCAGCATCCCGACAGGGGCTAAACCAACTAACTATGGCTACACCTTC.

The genes are TRBV10-3 and TRBJ2-7; 8 nucleotides line up with TRBD2. The J segment lost 0 bases and the V segment lost 8 bases, leaving 0 bases of the junction unmatched. Germline CDR1 is ENHRY and CDR2 is SYGVKD. The CDR3 is made up of 12 amino acids. CDR3 loop: CAIRGGSYEQYF. The CDR3 DNA follows: TGTGCCATCCGGGGGGGCTCCTACGAGCAGTACTTC.

The chain has TRBV30 and TRBJ2-3; 10 nucleotides agree with TRBD2. The CDR3 runs 12 residues. The germline V gene encodes CDR1 GTSNPN and CDR2 SVGIG (reference sequence). The CDR3 region is CVLAGDTDTQYF. For the CDR3, the DNA is TGTGTCCTAGCGGGAGACACAGATACGCAGTATTTT.

CDR3 residues: CASSPNRDHEQYF. The CDR3 bases are TGTGCCAGCAGTCCCAACAGGGATCACGAGCAGTACTTC. The V and J genes are TRBV27 and TRBJ2-7; possibly TRBD1 for D (6 bases). The germline V gene has CDR1 MNHEY and CDR2 SMNVEV (reference sequence). The CDR3 runs 13 residues. Trimming took 5 bases from V and 5 from J, leaving 13 bases between them.